These 5 T cell receptor beta chains came from one sample sequenced in a study of cytomegalovirus exposure and HLA in healthy donors. A multiplex PCR was run with 60 Vbeta primers and 13 Jbeta primers. Sequencing was performed with immunoSEQ multiplex PCR; in TCRdb, only in-frame clones are kept and a portion is missing. The sample's table shows roughly 71,000 clones. Material for sequencing was PBMCs. These receptors came from a woman aged 35 to 49 in good health and CMV-seropositive.

The V gene is TRBV19, the J gene TRBJ2-2, with 8 bases lining up with TRBD1. The CDR3 is made up of 15 amino acids. Germline V CDR1 and CDR2: LNHDA, SQIVND (reference sequence). V lost 5 bases to trimming and J lost 4 bases; unmatched junction nucleotides: 6. The DNA for the CDR3 is TGTGCCAGTAGTCGAACAGGGGGTTTCACCGGGGAGCTGTTTTTT. Its protein product is CASSRTGGFTGELFF.

The chain joins TRBV7-3 to TRBJ2-7; 9 nucleotides align to TRBD1. Germline values: CDR1 SGHTA, CDR2 FQGTGA. The CDR3 is 14 residues long. J gave up 2 bases and V 3 bases, and 2 bases lay outside the gene matches. The CDR3 bases are TGTGCCAGCAGCTTGGGGACAGGGCCCTACGAGCAGTACTTC. Its translation is CASSLGTGPYEQYF. The whole variable domain, remainder taken from reference TRBV7-3 and TRBJ2-7, is GAGVSQTPSNKVTEKGKYVELRCDPISGHTALYWYRQSLGQGPEFLIYFQGTGAADDSGLPNDRFFAVRPEGSVSTLKIQRTERGDSAVYLCASSLGTGPYEQYFGPGTRLTVT.

CDR3 amino acids: CASSQVQGGSYEQYF. CDR3 nucleotide sequence: TGCGCCAGCAGCCAAGTTCAGGGTGGCTCCTACGAGCAGTACTTC. The V gene is TRBV4-1, the J gene TRBJ2-7, with a tentative D call TRBD1 (5 bases). The CDR3 loop spans 15 amino acids. In germline, CDR1 is MGHRA, CDR2 YSYEKL. V was cut by 1 base and J by 0 bases, with 10 bases left in between.

The chain has TRBV10-1 and TRBJ2-5; D may be TRBD2 (5 bases). Germline loops: CDR1 WNHNN, CDR2 SYGVQD (reference sequence). Trimming removed 3 bases at V and 0 bases at J, with 20 bases between. The length of the CDR3 is 18 residues. The CDR3, as DNA: TGCGCCAGCAGTGATCTCGGGCCACGACGGAGGTACCAAGAGACCCAGTACTTC. Translating gives CASSDLGPRRRYQETQYF.

This sequence joins TRBV5-4 and TRBJ1-2, with 7 bases aligning to TRBD1. Losses at the gene ends were 4 bases for V and 6 bases for J; bases not matched to a gene: 6. CDR1 and CDR2 from the germline V gene are SGHNT and YYREEE (reference sequence). The CDR3 spans 13 residues. CDR3 nucleotide sequence: TGTGCCAGCAGCCCGACAGGGTTTGATGGCTACACCTTC. Encoded protein: CASSPTGFDGYTF.